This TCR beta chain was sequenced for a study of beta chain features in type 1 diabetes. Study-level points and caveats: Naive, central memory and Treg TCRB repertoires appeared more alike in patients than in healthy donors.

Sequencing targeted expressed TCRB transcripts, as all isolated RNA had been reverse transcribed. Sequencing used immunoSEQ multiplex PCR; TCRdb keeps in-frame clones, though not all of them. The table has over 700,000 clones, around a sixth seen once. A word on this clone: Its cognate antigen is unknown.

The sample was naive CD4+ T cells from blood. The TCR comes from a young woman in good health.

CDR3 DNA: TGTGCCAGCAGCCCGGTGAGCTTCAGCGGGGAGCTGTTTTTT. Translation: CASSPVSFSGELFF. The J gene is TRBJ2-2, the V gene TRBV5-6; D unresolved. Germline V gives CDR1 SGHDT, CDR2 YYEEEE. CDR3 length: 14 amino acids. With 4 bases removed from V and 7 bases from J, the gap between germline ends came to 14 bases.